These 10 T cell receptor beta chains were all obtained from the same sample, sequenced in a study of CXCR3-negative and CXCR3-positive naive CD8 T cells. Notes on the study in general: Hydrophobicity of TRB CDR3s was greater in CXCR3-positive naive cells than in CXCR3-negative naive cells.

UMI-labeled 5' RACE yielded the TRB cDNA libraries. With the 5' RACE reads reprocessed, TCRdb shows one record per CDR3 protein and no DNA. Its table lists roughly 55,000 distinct CDR3 sequences. The antigens for these receptors are not known. Sequenced input: naive CXCR3+ CD8+ T cells from blood. Subset reported: CD45RO-CCR7+CD27+CD95- naive CD8+ T cells expressing CXCR3 (TNR3+). These receptors were taken from a human donor in good health. Some clones in this sample may be carry-over from other donors' samples.

This chain uses TRBV7-9 with TRBJ2-5. Germline V gene data show CDR1 as SEHNR and CDR2 as FQNEAQ (reference sequence). The CDR3 contains 15 residues. CDR3 region: CASSLQWTPQETQYF.

The V and J genes are TRBV20-1 and TRBJ2-1. Per germline, CDR1 DFQATT and CDR2 SNEGSKA (reference sequence). CDR3 length equals 15 residues. CDR3 loop: CSAQTGIGSYNEQFF.

The rearrangement joins TRBV15 to TRBJ2-5. CDR1 is LNHNV and CDR2 is YYDKDF in the germline V gene (reference sequence). This CDR3 has 12 residues. The CDR3 is CATSRVGETQYF.

The chain employs TRBV12-3 or TRBV12-4 and TRBJ2-5; the D call of TRBD1 rests on TCRdb alone, since no DNA is present to check it. This CDR3 is 13 amino acids long. CDR3 region: CASSLAGRGTQYF.

This CDR3 reads CASSLLETQYF. The chain joins TRBV5-6 to TRBJ2-5. CDR3 length equals 11 residues. Germline CDR1 is SGHDT and CDR2 is YYEEEE.

This sequence joins TRBV21-1 and TRBJ2-5; TCRdb lists TRBD2, though no DNA is available to test this call. TRBV21-1 is a listed pseudogene. The CDR3 runs to 15 residues. This CDR3 is CASSKEEGFQETQYF.

V is TRBV20-1 and J is TRBJ2-7. This CDR3 is 14 amino acids long. In germline, CDR1 is DFQATT, CDR2 SNEGSKA (reference sequence). The chain's CDR3 is CSARKTDGIYEQYF.

J is TRBJ2-3 and V is TRBV14; lacking DNA, the TRBD2 call made by TCRdb goes unchecked. The CDR3 is 17 amino acids. Germline values: CDR1 SGHDN, CDR2 FVKESK. The CDR3: CASSQDQRLADTDTQYF.

The chain uses TRBV7-2 and TRBJ2-5; without DNA, the TCRdb call of TRBD1 cannot be checked. CDR3 length: 18 residues. Germline lookup yields CDR1 SGHTA and CDR2 FQGNSA. The CDR3 spells CASSPYPLGTGPQETQYF.

This clonotype ranks as medium-sized in terms of frequency. The V gene is TRBV7-7, the J gene TRBJ1-1. The V gene's germline CDR1 is SSHAT and CDR2 FNYEAQ (reference sequence). The CDR3 runs to 13 residues. This CDR3 is CASSTTLNTEAFF.